These 20 T cell receptor beta chains were all obtained from the same sample, sequenced in a study of monozygotic twins with inflammatory bowel disease. TCRdb re-called the 5' RACE reads and catalogs CDR3 proteins one per entry, DNA excluded. This sample's table reports 200,000 to 250,000 distinct CDR3 sequences. Sample: blood. Receptor source: a human donor with ulcerative colitis or Crohn's disease, or a healthy co-twin of an affected twin (not recorded which).

The chain is built from TRBV6-5 and TRBJ2-2. The germline V gene has CDR1 MNHEY and CDR2 SVGAGI. CDR3 length equals 13 residues. The CDR3 loop reads CASWGANTGELFF.

This rearrangement joins TRBV5-4 to TRBJ1-1. CDR1 SGHNT and CDR2 YYREEE come from the germline V gene (reference sequence). The CDR3 has 15 residues. CDR3 residues: CASSSISPLNTEAFF.

The V call is TRBV29-1, the J call TRBJ2-7; TCRdb's D call, TRBD2, is unchecked because there is no DNA. The germline gives CDR1 SQVTM, CDR2 ANQGSEA. This CDR3 has 12 amino acids. The CDR3 reads CSVDRGPGEQYF.

The J gene is TRBJ2-3, the V gene TRBV7-3; as DNA is missing, the TRBD1 call by TCRdb cannot be tested. This CDR3 comprises 15 residues. Germline V gene data show CDR1 as SGHTA and CDR2 as FQGTGA. CDR3: CASSSSTGVADTQYF.

J is TRBJ1-1 and V is TRBV7-8; TCRdb's assignment of TRBD1 cannot be checked, as there is no DNA. The V gene's germline CDR1 is SGHVS and CDR2 FQNEAQ. The CDR3 totals 15 residues. This CDR3 reads CASTPSGRINTEAFF.

The J gene is TRBJ2-1, the V gene TRBV7-6; TCRdb selects TRBD1, and the lack of DNA leaves this call unchecked. Looked up from germline, CDR1 is SGHVS and CDR2 is FNYEAQ. The CDR3 contains 20 residues. CDR3 amino acids: CASSYSGTGAAFSSYNEQFF.

The chain couples TRBV5-1 to TRBJ1-4; TCRdb calls TRBD1, which cannot be checked without DNA. The CDR3 has 14 residues. CDR1 and CDR2 from the germline V gene are SGHRS and YFSETQ. This CDR3 is CASSWGQDNEKLFF. Combining the CDR3 with reference TRBV5-1 and TRBJ1-4 gives the whole variable domain KAGVTQTPRYLIKTRGQQVTLSCSPISGHRSVSWYQQTPGQGLQFLFEYFSETQRNKGNFPGRFSGRQFSNSRSEMNVSTLELGDSALYLCASSWGQDNEKLFFGSGTQLSVL.

V is TRBV29-1 and J is TRBJ2-1; absent DNA, TCRdb's TRBD2 call cannot be checked. The CDR3 is made up of 14 amino acids. Germline values: CDR1 SQVTM, CDR2 ANQGSEA. The CDR3 protein is CSARSGGWYNEQFF.

This chain links TRBV4-2 with TRBJ1-1. Germline V CDR1 and CDR2: LGHNA, YNFKEQ. CDR3 length: 13 residues. The CDR3 sequence is CASSQDRDIEAFF.

CDR3 loop: CAKKREQETQYF. V usage is TRBV3-1 and J usage is TRBJ2-5; TCRdb's D gene call, TRBD2, goes unchecked for lack of DNA. Per the germline V gene, CDR1 is LGHDT and CDR2 is YNNKEL (reference sequence). The CDR3 covers 12 residues.

The gene calls are TRBV7-2 and TRBJ2-1; TCRdb's D call, TRBD1, is unchecked because there is no DNA. The V gene's germline CDR1 is SGHTA and CDR2 FQGNSA. The CDR3 consists of 16 residues. The CDR3 protein is CASSLKRDGPHNEQFF.

The gene calls are TRBV3-1 and TRBJ2-3. This CDR3 has 11 residues. Per the germline V gene, CDR1 is LGHDT and CDR2 is YNNKEL (reference sequence). The CDR3 here is CASSHRDTQYF.

The chain is built from TRBV5-1 and TRBJ2-3; TCRdb's D call, TRBD1, is unchecked because there is no DNA. This CDR3 contains 15 residues. The germline V gene encodes CDR1 SGHRS and CDR2 YFSETQ. The CDR3 loop reads CASSLGGIYTDTQYF.

CDR3 residues: CASSRSGGGPTEAFF. The chain links TRBV4-1 to TRBJ1-1; TCRdb designates TRBD1, a call that cannot be tested without DNA. Per germline, CDR1 MGHRA and CDR2 YSYEKL. The CDR3 contains 15 residues.

This chain joins TRBV5-1 and TRBJ2-5; there is no DNA to check the TCRdb D call of TRBD1. CDR3 length: 17 amino acids. The germline gives CDR1 SGHRS, CDR2 YFSETQ. This CDR3 is CASSLGRSGGGKETQYF.

CDR3 residues: CASSIEGLEAFF. The chain has TRBV19 and TRBJ1-1. The CDR3 contains 12 residues. In germline, CDR1 is LNHDA, CDR2 SQIVND (reference sequence). Supplemented by reference TRBV19 and TRBJ1-1, the full variable domain reads DGGITQSPKYLFRKEGQNVTLSCEQNLNHDAMYWYRQDPGQGLRLIYYSQIVNDFQKGDIAEGYSVSREKKESFPLTVTSAQKNPTAFYLCASSIEGLEAFFGQGTRLTVV.

This chain connects TRBV7-9 to TRBJ2-1; TCRdb designates TRBD2, a call that cannot be tested without DNA. Germline loops: CDR1 SEHNR, CDR2 FQNEAQ (reference sequence). CDR3 length equals 17 residues. The CDR3 region is CASSPPMASGGYNEQFF.

The genes are TRBV27 and TRBJ1-1. CDR3 length: 13 residues. Germline V CDR1 and CDR2: MNHEY, SMNVEV (reference sequence). CDR3 protein: CASSLYLNTEAFF.

This chain uses TRBV20-1 with TRBJ2-2; the TRBD2 assignment by TCRdb is unverifiable without DNA. The CDR3 length is 11 residues. Per germline, CDR1 DFQATT and CDR2 SNEGSKA (reference sequence). The CDR3 sequence: CSVRRHGELFF.

CDR3 sequence: CASSLPGGGYTF. J is TRBJ1-2 and V is TRBV7-9; TCRdb calls TRBD1, which cannot be checked without DNA. CDR1 and CDR2 (germline): SEHNR, FQNEAQ (reference sequence). This CDR3 has 12 amino acids.